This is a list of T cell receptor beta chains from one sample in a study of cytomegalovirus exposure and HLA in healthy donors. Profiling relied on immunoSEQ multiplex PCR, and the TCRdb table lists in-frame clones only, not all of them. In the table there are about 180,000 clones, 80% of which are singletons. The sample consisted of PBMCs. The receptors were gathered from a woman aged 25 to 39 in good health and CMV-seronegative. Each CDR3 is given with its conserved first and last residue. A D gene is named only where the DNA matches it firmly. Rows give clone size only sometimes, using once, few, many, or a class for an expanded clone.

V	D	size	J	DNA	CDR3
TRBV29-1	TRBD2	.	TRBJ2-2	TGCAGCGCCGGACTAGCGGGGGTCACCGGGGAGCTGTTTTTT	CSAGLAGVTGELFF
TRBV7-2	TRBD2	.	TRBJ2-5	TGTGCCAGCAGGCCCGGACTAGCGGGGGCCAGATTACAAGAGACCCAGTACTTC	CASRPGLAGARLQETQYF
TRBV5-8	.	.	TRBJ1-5	TGTGCCAGCGGAGGGTTCAATCAGCCCCAGCATTTT	CASGGFNQPQHF
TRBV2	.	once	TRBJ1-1	TGTGCCAGCAGTGAAGCGCTGTGGGCAGGGATGAACACTGAAGCTTTCTTT	CASSEALWAGMNTEAFF
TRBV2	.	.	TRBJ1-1	TGTGCCAGCAGTGAAGTGGTCAGGGAGGACACTGAAGCTTTCTTT	CASSEVVREDTEAFF
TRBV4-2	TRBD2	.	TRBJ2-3	TGTGCCAGCAGCCAAGTAACAAGCGGGGAGGAGTATTTT	CASSQVTSGEEYF
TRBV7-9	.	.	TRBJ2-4	TGTGCCAGCAGCCGGAGACAGTCCGATACAGCCAAAAACATTCAGTACTTC	CASSRRQSDTAKNIQYF
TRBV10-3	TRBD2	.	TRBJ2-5	TGTGCCACACGACTAGCGGGGGTTGGAGAGACCCAGTACTTC	CATRLAGVGETQYF
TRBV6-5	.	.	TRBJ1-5	TGTGCCAGCAGTTACTCGACTGGAGAAAATCAGCCCCAGCATTTT	CASSYSTGENQPQHF
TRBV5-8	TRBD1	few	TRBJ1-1	TGTGCCAGCAGCTTTAGGGGGCGAGGGGACACTGAAGCTTTCTTT	CASSFRGRGDTEAFF
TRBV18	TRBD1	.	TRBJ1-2	TGTGCCAGCTCACCACAGCAGGGGGCTAACTATGGCTACACCTTC	CASSPQQGANYGYTF
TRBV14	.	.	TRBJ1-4	TGTGCCAGCAGACAAGCGGGGGTTGAAAAACTGTTTTTT	CASRQAGVEKLFF
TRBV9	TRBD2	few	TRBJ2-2	TGTGCCAGCAGCGTCACTAGCGGGCTGAACACCGGGGAGCTGTTTTTT	CASSVTSGLNTGELFF
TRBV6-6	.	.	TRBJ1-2	TGTGCCAGCAGTTCAAGGAGGTGGGATGGCTACACCTTC	CASSSRRWDGYTF
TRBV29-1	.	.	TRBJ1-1	TGCAGCGTTGGCCCCGGTGGCACTGAAGCTTTCTTT	CSVGPGGTEAFF
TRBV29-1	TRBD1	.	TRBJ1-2	TGCAGCGTTTCGGACAGGGGCGGCTATGGCTACACCTTC	CSVSDRGGYGYTF
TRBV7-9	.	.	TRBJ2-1	TGTGCCAGCAGCTTAGGGGGGGACTACAATGAGCAGTTCTTC	CASSLGGDYNEQFF
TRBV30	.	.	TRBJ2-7	TGTGCCTGGACGGGGGGCCCCTACGAGCAGTACTTC	CAWTGGPYEQYF
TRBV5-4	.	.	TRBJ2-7	TGTGCCAGCAGCCCAGGACAGATTACCTACGAGCAGTACTTC	CASSPGQITYEQYF
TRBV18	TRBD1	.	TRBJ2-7	TGTGCCAGCTCACCGATGGACAGGACGAGCTCCTACGAGCAGTACTTC	CASSPMDRTSSYEQYF
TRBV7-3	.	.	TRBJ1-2	TGTGCCAGCAGCTTAACCCCAGGGTTGGACTATGGCTACACCTTC	CASSLTPGLDYGYTF
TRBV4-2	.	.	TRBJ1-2	TGTGCCAGCAGCCAAGATTTTGGGGGGGCCTATGGCTACACCTTC	CASSQDFGGAYGYTF
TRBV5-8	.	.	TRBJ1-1	TGTGCCAGCAGCTTGGTGAGGAACACTGAAGCTTTCTTT	CASSLVRNTEAFF
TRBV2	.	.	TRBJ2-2	TGTGCCAGCAGTGGGGGCCCAGGCGGGGAGCTGTTTTTT	CASSGGPGGELFF
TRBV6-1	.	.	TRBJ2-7	TGTGCCAGCAGTGAAGTGGGACACCGCGAGCAGTACTTC	CASSEVGHREQYF
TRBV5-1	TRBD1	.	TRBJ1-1	TGCGCCAGCACCATGGGGGACAGCTACACTGAAGCTTTCTTT	CASTMGDSYTEAFF
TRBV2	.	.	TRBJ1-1	TGTGCCAGCAGTGAAGCGCTTCGAGGGACTGAAGCTTTCTTT	CASSEALRGTEAFF
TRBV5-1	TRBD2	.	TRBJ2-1	TGCGCCAGCAGCACGTATAGCGGGGGGTCCTACAATGAGCAGTTCTTC	CASSTYSGGSYNEQFF
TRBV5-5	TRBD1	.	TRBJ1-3	TGTGCCAGCAGCCCGGGGACAGATGGAAACACCATATATTTT	CASSPGTDGNTIYF
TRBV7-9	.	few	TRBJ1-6	TGTGCCAGCAGCTTAGTTGGGACTTTTATTTCACCCCTCCACTTT	CASSLVGTFISPLHF
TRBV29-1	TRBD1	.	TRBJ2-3	TGCAGCGTAGCCGGGACAGTGGGCACAGATACGCAGTATTTT	CSVAGTVGTDTQYF
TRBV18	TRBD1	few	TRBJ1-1	TGTGCCAGCTCCCGGACAGGGGGGAACACTGAAGCTTTCTTT	CASSRTGGNTEAFF
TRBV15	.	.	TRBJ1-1	TGTGCCACCAGCACCGGACTTTCCCTTAGTGAAGCTTTCTTT	CATSTGLSLSEAFF
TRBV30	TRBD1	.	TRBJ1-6	TGTGCCTGGAGTTCAGGGGGCTTCAATTCACCCCTCCACTTT	CAWSSGGFNSPLHF
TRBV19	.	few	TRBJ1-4	TGTGCCAGTAGTATAATCTCGGGGGATTCACTGTTTTTT	CASSIISGDSLFF
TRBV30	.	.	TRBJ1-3	TGTGCCCTGGCTCGTCAGGGAAGGTCTGGAAACACCATATATTTT	CALARQGRSGNTIYF
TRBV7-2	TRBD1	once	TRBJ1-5	TGTGCCAGCAGCGACAGGGTTAGCAATCAGCCCCAGCATTTT	CASSDRVSNQPQHF
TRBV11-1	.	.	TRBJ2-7	TGTGCCAGCAGCTTAGCGGTACAGACCGAAGACTACGAGCAGTACTTC	CASSLAVQTEDYEQYF
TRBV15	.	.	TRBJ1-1	TGTGCCACCAGCAGAGTAGTCGGGGTCTTTCCGAACACTGAAGCTTTCTTT	CATSRVVGVFPNTEAFF
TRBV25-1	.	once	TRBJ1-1	TGTGCCAGCAAAGCGTGGGAGGAGAACACTGAAGCTTTCTTT	CASKAWEENTEAFF
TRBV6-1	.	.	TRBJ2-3	TGTGCCAGCAGTTGGAGGGACAGTGCCACAGATACGCAGTATTTT	CASSWRDSATDTQYF
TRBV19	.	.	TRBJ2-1	TGTGCCAGTAGTGTCGACTGGGACAATGAGCAGTTCTTC	CASSVDWDNEQFF
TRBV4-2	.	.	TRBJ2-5	TGTGCCAGCAGCCCCTTAAGGGGGACCCGGGAGACCCAGTACTTC	CASSPLRGTRETQYF
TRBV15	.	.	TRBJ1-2	TGTGCCACCAGCAGAGGAGGCGAGGGTTATGGCTACACCTTC	CATSRGGEGYGYTF
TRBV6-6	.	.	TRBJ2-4	TGTGCCAGCAGTTACCCGAATGCTGGGGCAGGGGGGAACCAGTACTTC	CASSYPNAGAGGNQYF
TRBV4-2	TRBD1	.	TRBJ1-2	TGTGCCAGCAGCCAAGGGGGGACAGACTATAACTATGGCTACACCTTC	CASSQGGTDYNYGYTF
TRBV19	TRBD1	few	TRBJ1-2	TGTGCCAGTAGTAGCTACAGGGGAGGCTACACCTTC	CASSSYRGGYTF
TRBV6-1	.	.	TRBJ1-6	TGTGCCAGCAGTGAACTGGGCAGTAATTCACCCCTCCACTTT	CASSELGSNSPLHF
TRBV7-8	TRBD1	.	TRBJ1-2	TGTGCCAGCAGCTCCGTCAGGACAGGGTTCTATGGCTACACCTTC	CASSSVRTGFYGYTF